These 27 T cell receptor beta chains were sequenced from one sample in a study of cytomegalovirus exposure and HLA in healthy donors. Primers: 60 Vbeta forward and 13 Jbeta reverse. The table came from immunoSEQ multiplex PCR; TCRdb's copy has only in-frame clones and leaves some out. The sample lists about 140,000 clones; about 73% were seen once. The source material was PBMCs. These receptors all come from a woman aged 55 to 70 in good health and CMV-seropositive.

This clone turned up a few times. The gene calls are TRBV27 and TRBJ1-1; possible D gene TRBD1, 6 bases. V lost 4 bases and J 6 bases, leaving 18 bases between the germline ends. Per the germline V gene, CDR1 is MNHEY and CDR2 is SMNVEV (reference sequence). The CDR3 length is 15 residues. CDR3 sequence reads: CASSSRTAPGAEAFF. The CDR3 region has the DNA TGTGCCAGCAGTTCCCGGACAGCCCCCGGAGCTGAAGCTTTCTTT.

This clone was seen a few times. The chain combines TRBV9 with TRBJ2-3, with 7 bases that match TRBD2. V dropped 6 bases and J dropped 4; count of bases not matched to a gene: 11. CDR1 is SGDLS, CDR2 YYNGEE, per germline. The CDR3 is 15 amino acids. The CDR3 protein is CASKRDLVGSDTQYF. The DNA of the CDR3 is TGTGCCAGCAAGCGGGATCTAGTTGGATCAGATACGCAGTATTTT.

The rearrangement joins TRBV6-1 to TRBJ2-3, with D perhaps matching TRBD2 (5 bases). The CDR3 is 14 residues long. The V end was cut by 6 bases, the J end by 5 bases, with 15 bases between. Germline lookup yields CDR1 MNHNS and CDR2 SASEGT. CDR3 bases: TGTGCCAGCAGCGAATACTGGAGGAGAGATACGCAGTATTTT. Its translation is CASSEYWRRDTQYF.

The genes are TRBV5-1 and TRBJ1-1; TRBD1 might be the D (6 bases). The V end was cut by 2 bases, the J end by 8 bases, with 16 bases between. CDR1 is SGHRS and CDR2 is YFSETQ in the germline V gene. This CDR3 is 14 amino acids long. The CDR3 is CASSLDRQGREAFF. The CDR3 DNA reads TGCGCCAGCAGCTTAGACAGGCAAGGGAGAGAAGCTTTCTTT.

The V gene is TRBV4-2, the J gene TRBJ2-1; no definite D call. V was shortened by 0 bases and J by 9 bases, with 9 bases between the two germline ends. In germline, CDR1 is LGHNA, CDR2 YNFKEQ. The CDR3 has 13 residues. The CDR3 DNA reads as TGTGCCAGCAGCCAAGATCGTAGAGGTGAGCAGTTCTTC. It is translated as CASSQDRRGEQFF.

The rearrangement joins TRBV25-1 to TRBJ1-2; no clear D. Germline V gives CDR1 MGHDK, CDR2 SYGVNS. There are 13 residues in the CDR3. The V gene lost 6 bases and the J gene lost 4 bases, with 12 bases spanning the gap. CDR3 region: CASSRGSTYGYTF. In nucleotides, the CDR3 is TGTGCCAGCAGCCGGGGTTCAACCTATGGCTACACCTTC.

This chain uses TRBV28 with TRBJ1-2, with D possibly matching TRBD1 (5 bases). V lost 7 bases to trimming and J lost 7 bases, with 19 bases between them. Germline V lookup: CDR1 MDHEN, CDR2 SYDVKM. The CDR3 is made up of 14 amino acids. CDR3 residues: CASIPSGGAGGYTF. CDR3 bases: TGTGCCAGCATCCCCAGCGGGGGAGCGGGTGGCTACACCTTC.

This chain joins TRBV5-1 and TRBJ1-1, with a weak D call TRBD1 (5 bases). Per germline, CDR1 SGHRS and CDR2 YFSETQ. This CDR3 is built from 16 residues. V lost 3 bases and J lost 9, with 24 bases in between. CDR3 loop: CASSSDGLGEGEKAFF. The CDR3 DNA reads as TGCGCCAGCAGCTCGGATGGATTAGGGGAGGGTGAGAAAGCTTTCTTT.

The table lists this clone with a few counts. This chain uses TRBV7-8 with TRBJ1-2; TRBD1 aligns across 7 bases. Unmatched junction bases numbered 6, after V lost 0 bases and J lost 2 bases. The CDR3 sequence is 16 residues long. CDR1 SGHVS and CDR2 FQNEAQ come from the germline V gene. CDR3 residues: CASSLAGGRGNYGYTF. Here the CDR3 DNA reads TGTGCCAGCAGCTTAGCAGGGGGCAGAGGGAACTATGGCTACACCTTC.

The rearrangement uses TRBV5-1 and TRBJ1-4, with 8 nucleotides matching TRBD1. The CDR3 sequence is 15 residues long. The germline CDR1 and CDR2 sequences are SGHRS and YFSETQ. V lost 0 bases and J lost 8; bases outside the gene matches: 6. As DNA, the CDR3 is TGCGCCAGCAGCTTGGGGACAGGGTTGTTGGAAAAACTGTTTTTT. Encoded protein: CASSLGTGLLEKLFF.

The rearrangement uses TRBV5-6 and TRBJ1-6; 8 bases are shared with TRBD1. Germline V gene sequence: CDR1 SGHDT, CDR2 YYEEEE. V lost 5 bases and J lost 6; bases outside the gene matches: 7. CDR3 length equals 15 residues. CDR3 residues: CASRSGQVPNSPLHF. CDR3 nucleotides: TGTGCCAGCAGATCGGGACAGGTCCCTAATTCACCCCTCCACTTT.

CDR3 sequence: CASSRYRGVEQFF. CDR3 in DNA: TGTGCCAGCTCACGTTACAGGGGAGTTGAGCAGTTCTTC. This sequence joins TRBV18 and TRBJ2-1, with 7 bases that match TRBD1. Trimming cost V 4 bases and J 9 bases; bases outside gene matches: 6. The CDR3 runs to 13 residues. The germline V gene has CDR1 KGHSH and CDR2 LQKENI.

The DNA of the CDR3 is TGCGCCAGCAGCACGGGGACTAGCTCATTGAAAGAGACCCAGTACTTC. As protein: CASSTGTSSLKETQYF. The rearrangement links TRBV5-1 to TRBJ2-5; 9 bases map to TRBD2. Unmatched junction bases numbered 10, after V lost 4 bases and J lost 3 bases. In germline, CDR1 is SGHRS, CDR2 YFSETQ. The CDR3 sequence is 16 residues long.

CDR3: CASSVPNTEAFF. The DNA for the CDR3 is TGTGCCAGCAGCGTTCCTAACACTGAAGCTTTCTTT. The rearrangement links TRBV6-5 to TRBJ1-1; D is uncertain. The germline CDR1 and CDR2 sequences are MNHEY and SVGAGI. The CDR3 consists of 12 residues. Trimming stripped 6 bases from V and 2 bases from J, with 7 bases between.

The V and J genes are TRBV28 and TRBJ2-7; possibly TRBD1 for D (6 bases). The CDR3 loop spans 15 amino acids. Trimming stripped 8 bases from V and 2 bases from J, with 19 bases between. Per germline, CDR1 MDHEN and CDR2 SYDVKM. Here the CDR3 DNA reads TGTGCCAGCCTTTTTACATCGGGACAAACCTACGAGCAGTACTTC. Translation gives CASLFTSGQTYEQYF.

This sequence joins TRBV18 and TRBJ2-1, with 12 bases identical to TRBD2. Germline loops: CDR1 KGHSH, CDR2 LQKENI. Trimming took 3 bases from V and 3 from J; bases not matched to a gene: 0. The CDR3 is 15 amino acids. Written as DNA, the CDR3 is TGTGCCAGCTCACCGACTAGCGGGGGCTACAATGAGCAGTTCTTC. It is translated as CASSPTSGGYNEQFF.

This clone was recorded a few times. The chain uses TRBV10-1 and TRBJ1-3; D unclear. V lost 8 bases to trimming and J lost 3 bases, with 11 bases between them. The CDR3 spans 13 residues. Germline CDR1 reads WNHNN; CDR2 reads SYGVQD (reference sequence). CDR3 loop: CASGPAGGNTIYF. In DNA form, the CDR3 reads TGCGCCAGCGGACCGGCGGGTGGAAACACCATATATTTT.

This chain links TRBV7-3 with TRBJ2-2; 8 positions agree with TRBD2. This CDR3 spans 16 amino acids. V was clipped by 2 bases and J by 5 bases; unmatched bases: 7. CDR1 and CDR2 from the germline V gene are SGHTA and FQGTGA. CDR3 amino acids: CASSLGGRPGTGELFF. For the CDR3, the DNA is TGTGCCAGCAGCTTAGGCGGGAGGCCGGGAACCGGGGAGCTGTTTTTT.

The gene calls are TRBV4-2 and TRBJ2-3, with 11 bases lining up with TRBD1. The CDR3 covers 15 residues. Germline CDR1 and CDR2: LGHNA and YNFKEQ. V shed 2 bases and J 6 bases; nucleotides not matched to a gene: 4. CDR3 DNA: TGTGCCAGCAGCCAATCCGGGACAGGGGGGGATACGCAGTATTTT. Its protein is CASSQSGTGGDTQYF.

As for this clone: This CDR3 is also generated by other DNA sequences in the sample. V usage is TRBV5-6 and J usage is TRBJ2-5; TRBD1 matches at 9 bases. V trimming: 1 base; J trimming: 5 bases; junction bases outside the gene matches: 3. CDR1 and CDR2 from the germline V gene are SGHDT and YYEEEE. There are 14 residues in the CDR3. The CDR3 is CASSLTGGEETQYF. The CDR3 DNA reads TGTGCCAGCAGCTTGACAGGGGGCGAGGAGACCCAGTACTTC.

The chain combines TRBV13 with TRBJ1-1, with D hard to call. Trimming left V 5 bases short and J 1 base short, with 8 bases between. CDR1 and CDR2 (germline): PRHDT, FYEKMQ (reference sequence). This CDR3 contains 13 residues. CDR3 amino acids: CASSQRENTEAFF. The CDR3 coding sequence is TGTGCCAGCAGCCAGAGGGAGAACACTGAAGCTTTCTTT. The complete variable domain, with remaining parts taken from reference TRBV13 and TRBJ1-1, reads AAGVIQSPRHLIKEKRETATLKCYPIPRHDTVYWYQQGPGQDPQFLISFYEKMQSDKGSIPDRFSAQQFSDYHSELNMSSLELGDSALYFCASSQRENTEAFFGQGTRLTVV.

This CDR3 reads CASTWTGANYGYTF. For the CDR3, the DNA is TGTGCCAGTACTTGGACAGGGGCGAACTATGGCTACACCTTC. V gene TRBV19 combines with J gene TRBJ1-2; 9 bases are a match to TRBD1. Germline loops: CDR1 LNHDA, CDR2 SQIVND (reference sequence). Losses at the gene ends were 7 bases for V and 2 bases for J; bases not matched to a gene: 5. This CDR3 region has 14 residues. Full variable domain (missing parts from reference TRBV19 and TRBJ1-2): DGGITQSPKYLFRKEGQNVTLSCEQNLNHDAMYWYRQDPGQGLRLIYYSQIVNDFQKGDIAEGYSVSREKKESFPLTVTSAQKNPTAFYLCASTWTGANYGYTFGSGTRLTVV.

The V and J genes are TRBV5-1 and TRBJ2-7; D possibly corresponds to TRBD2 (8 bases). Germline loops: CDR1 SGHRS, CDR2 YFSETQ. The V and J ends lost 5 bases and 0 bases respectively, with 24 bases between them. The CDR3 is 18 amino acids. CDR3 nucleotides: TGCGCCAGCAGTCCGGGACTAGGGGGCCATGGGGGCTCCTACGAGCAGTACTTC. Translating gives CASSPGLGGHGGSYEQYF.

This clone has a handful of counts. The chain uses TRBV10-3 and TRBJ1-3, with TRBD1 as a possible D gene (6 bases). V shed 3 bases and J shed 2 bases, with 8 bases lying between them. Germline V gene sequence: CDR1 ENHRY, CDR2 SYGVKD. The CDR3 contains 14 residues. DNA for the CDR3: TGTGCCATCAGTGATGGGACAACTGGAAACACCATATATTTT. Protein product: CAISDGTTGNTIYF.

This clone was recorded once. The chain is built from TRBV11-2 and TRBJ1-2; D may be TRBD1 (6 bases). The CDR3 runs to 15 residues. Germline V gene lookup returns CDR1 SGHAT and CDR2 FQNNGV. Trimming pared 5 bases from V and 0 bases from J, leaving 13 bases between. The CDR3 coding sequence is TGTGCCAGCAGCCCGGACAGCCCTACTAACTATGGCTACACCTTC. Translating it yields CASSPDSPTNYGYTF. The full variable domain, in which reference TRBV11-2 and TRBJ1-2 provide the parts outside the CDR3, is EAGVAQSPRYKIIEKRQSVAFWCNPISGHATLYWYQQILGQGPKLLIQFQNNGVVDDSQLPKDRFSAERLKGVDSTLKIQPAKLEDSAVYLCASSPDSPTNYGYTFGSGTRLTVV.

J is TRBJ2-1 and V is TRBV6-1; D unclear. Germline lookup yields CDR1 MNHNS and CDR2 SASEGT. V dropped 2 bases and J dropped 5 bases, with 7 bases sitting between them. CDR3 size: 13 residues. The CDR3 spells CASSEYTNNEQFF. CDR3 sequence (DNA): TGTGCCAGCAGTGAATACACGAACAATGAGCAGTTCTTC.

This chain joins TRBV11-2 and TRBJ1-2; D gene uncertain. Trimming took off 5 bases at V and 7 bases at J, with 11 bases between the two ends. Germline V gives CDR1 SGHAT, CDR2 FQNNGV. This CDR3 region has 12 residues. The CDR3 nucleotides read TGTGCCAGCAGCCTTTCTTTGTCTGGCTACACCTTC. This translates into CASSLSLSGYTF.